Listed below are T cell receptor beta chains from one sample, sequenced in a study of human T cells and chemical hapten exposure. TCRdb re-analysed the RACE reads in MiXCR, keeping a single row per CDR3 protein. The sample lists some 300,000 distinct CDR3 sequences, around 5.5% seen once, with over 7% in the top ten. Sequencing used whole blood, obtained in connection with sensitization to the hapten diphenylcyclopropenone (DPC). Every receptor here comes from a woman under 30 with alopecia areata. Some clones in this sample may be carry-over from other donors' samples. The CDR3 runs from the conserved cysteine through the conserved F or W. The D gene is left open where the match is weak. Size is stated for part of the rows, as once, few or many counts, or as a class when the clone is expanded.

TRBV6-2/TRBV6-3	TRBJ2-3	.	TRBD2	TGTGCCAGCAGTAAAAGCGGGGGGCGGGAAGATACGCAGTATTTT	CASSKSGGREDTQYF
TRBV24-1	TRBJ2-1	few	TRBD1	TGTGCCACCAGTGATCAATACAGGGGGGATCGCAATGAGCAGTTCTTC	CATSDQYRGDRNEQFF
TRBV24-1	TRBJ1-1	many	.	TGTGCCACCAGTGGAACAGAGAACCCCACTGAAGCTTTCTTT	CATSGTENPTEAFF
TRBV4-3	TRBJ2-3	.	.	TGCGCCAGCAGCCGGGACGGCGTTATCACAGATACGCAGTATTTT	CASSRDGVITDTQYF
TRBV28	TRBJ1-2	.	.	TGTGCCAGCAGTTCATCAGGGGCTAACTATGGCTACACCTTC	CASSSSGANYGYTF
TRBV5-6	TRBJ2-7	few	.	TGTGCCAGCAGCTTAGCAAATCACTACGAGCAGTACTTC	CASSLANHYEQYF
TRBV29-1	TRBJ2-2	many	.	TGCAGCGTTGGCCGGGGGTACACCGGGGAGCTGTTTTTT	CSVGRGYTGELFF
TRBV7-2	TRBJ1-1	many	.	TGTGCCAGCACTTTCGTGGTAAATGGGTACACTGAAGCTTTCTTT	CASTFVVNGYTEAFF
TRBV18	TRBJ1-3	few	TRBD1	TGTGCCAGCTCACCGCGCGCGTTCGAGACAGGGGCTGGAAACACCATATATTTT	CASSPRAFETGAGNTIYF
TRBV6-2/TRBV6-3	TRBJ2-6	.	.	TGTGCCAGCACCGGCGGGGCCTCTGGGGCCAACGTCCTGACTTTC	CASTGGASGANVLTF
TRBV12-3/TRBV12-4	TRBJ2-5	few	.	TGTGCCAGCAGTTTGTCCCATCGTGAGACCCAGTACTTC	CASSLSHRETQYF